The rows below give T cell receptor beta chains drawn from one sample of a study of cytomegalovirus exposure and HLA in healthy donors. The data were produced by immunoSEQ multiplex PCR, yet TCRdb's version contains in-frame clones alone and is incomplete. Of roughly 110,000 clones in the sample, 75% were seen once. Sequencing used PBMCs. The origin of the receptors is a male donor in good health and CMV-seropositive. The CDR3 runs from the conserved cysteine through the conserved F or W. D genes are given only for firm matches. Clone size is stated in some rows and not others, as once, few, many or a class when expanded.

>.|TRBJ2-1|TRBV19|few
TGTGCCAGTGGGGGCCGGGGAAGCTCCTACAATGAGCAGTTCTTC
CASGGRGSSYNEQFF
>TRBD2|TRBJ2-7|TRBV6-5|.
TGTGCCAGCAGCCCTGTAGCGGGGGTGTACGAGCAGTACTTC
CASSPVAGVYEQYF
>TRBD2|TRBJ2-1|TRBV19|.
TGTGCCAGTAGTGTAGGACTAGCGGGAGCCCTCGAGCAGTTCTTC
CASSVGLAGALEQFF
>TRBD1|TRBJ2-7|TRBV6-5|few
TGTGCCAGCACTACAGGGGGCAAGAACGAGCAGTACTTC
CASTTGGKNEQYF
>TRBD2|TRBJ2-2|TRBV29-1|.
TGCAGCGTTGGGCTTAGCGGGAGGGCCTTCGCCGGGGAGCTGTTTTTT
CSVGLSGRAFAGELFF
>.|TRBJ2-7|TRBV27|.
TGTGCCAGCAGTTTAGGGCCCTCCTACGAGCAGTACTTC
CASSLGPSYEQYF
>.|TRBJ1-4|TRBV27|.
TGTGCCAGCAGCCATCGACAGGATGGAGAAAAACTGTTTTTT
CASSHRQDGEKLFF
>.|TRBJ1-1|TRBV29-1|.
TGCAGCGTTGAAGTCCGGCAGGACACTGAAGCTTTCTTT
CSVEVRQDTEAFF
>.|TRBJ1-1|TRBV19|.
TGTGCCAGTAGTCTCGACAGGTGGAGCACTGAAGCTTTCTTT
CASSLDRWSTEAFF
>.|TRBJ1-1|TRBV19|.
TGTGCCAGTAGTCTCAGAGGGGGAAACACTGAAGCTTTCTTT
CASSLRGGNTEAFF
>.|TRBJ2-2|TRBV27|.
TGTGCCAGCCTCCCCCTAACCGGGGAGCTGTTTTTT
CASLPLTGELFF
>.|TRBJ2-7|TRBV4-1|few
TGCGCCAGCAGCCATAGACATAACTCCTACGAGCAGTACTTC
CASSHRHNSYEQYF
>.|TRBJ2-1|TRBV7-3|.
TGTGCCAGCAGCTTAGTCGGTCGGGGTTCCTACAATGAGCAGTTCTTC
CASSLVGRGSYNEQFF
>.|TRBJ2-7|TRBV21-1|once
TGTGCCAGCAGGGCAGGGGTAACCGGGACTAGCGGCTCCTACGAGCAGTACTTC
CASRAGVTGTSGSYEQYF
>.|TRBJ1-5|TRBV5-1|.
TGCGCCAGCAGACCGGACAGCTATAGCAATCAGCCCCAGCATTTT
CASRPDSYSNQPQHF
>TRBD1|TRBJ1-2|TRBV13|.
TGTGCCAGCAGCCCCAGGGGGGGACAGGAGGCGCGTGGCTACACCTTC
CASSPRGGQEARGYTF
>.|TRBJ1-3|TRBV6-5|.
TGTGCCAGCAGTTACTTGCGGTCCGGAAACACCATATATTTT
CASSYLRSGNTIYF
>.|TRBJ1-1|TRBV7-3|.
TGTGCCAGCAGCCCCGAGATTAACACTGAAGCTTTCTTT
CASSPEINTEAFF
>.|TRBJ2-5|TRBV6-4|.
TGTGCCAGCAGGCTCACGGGTAGGAAGACCCAGTACTTC
CASRLTGRKTQYF
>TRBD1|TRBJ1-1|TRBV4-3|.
TGCGCCAGCAGCCAAGAAGGAGCAGGGGGCAATCCAGCTTTCTTT
CASSQEGAGGNPAFF
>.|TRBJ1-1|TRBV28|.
TGTGCCAGCAGTTTACGCGGGATGAACACTGAAGCTTTCTTT
CASSLRGMNTEAFF
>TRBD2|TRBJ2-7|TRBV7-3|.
TGTGCCAGCAACCTAGCGGGAGGTCCCTACGAGCAGTACTTC
CASNLAGGPYEQYF
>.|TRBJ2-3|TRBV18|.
TGTGCCAGCTCACCAAGGTGGACTAGCACAGATACGCAGTATTTT
CASSPRWTSTDTQYF
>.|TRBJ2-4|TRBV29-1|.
TGCAGCGTTGAGGTAGTAGCCAAAAACATTCAGTACTTC
CSVEVVAKNIQYF
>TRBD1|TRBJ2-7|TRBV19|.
TGTGCCAGTACCTCCGGGACAGGGTCCTACGAGCAGTACTTC
CASTSGTGSYEQYF
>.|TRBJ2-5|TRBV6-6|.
TGTGCCAGCAGTCTTGGACTTCAAGAGACCCAGTACTTC
CASSLGLQETQYF
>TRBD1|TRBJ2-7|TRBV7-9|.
TGTGCCAGCAGCCCACGGCCCAACAGGGGGCGTTTCTACGAGCAGTACTTC
CASSPRPNRGRFYEQYF
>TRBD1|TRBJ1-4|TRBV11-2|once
TGTGCCAGCAGCTTGTTTTCCGGGACAGGGGCAACTAATGAAAAACTGTTTTTT
CASSLFSGTGATNEKLFF
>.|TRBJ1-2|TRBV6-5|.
TGTGCCAGCAGTTACTATAATGTCGGAGGGCCTGGTGGCTACACCTTC
CASSYYNVGGPGGYTF
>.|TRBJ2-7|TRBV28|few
TGTGCCAGCAGTTTATCTGGAAGTGGGACATACGAGCAGTACTTC
CASSLSGSGTYEQYF
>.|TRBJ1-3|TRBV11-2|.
TGTGCCAGCAGCCCCCGGTCAGGGGTCCACACCATATATTTT
CASSPRSGVHTIYF
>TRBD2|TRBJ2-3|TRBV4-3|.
TGCGCCAGCAGCCGACTAGCGGGGGATACGCAGTATTTT
CASSRLAGDTQYF
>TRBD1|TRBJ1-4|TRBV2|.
TGTGCCAGCGGTAACAGGGGATCAACTAATGAAAAACTGTTTTTT
CASGNRGSTNEKLFF
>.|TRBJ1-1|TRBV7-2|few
TGTGCCAGCAGCTCGACTCGGGTCGCTGAAGCTTTCTTT
CASSSTRVAEAFF
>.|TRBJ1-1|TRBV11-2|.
TGTGCCAGCAGCCACCCCTCAGGGGACGGAGAAGGGAGGAACACTGAAGCTTTCTTT
CASSHPSGDGEGRNTEAFF
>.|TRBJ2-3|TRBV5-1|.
TGCGCCAGCAGCTTGGGTCAGGCTTTAGATACGCAGTATTTT
CASSLGQALDTQYF
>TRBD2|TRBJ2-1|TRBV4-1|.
TGCGCCAGCAGCCAAGTGGGGACTAGGGAAGAGCAGTTCTTC
CASSQVGTREEQFF
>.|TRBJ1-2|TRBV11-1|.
TGTGCCAGCAGCTTCCCGGACAGCTATAGAGGCTACACCTTC
CASSFPDSYRGYTF
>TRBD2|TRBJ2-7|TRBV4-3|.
TGCGCCAGCAGCCAAGAAGACCCTTCGGCTAGCGGGCGGTACGAGCAGTACTTC
CASSQEDPSASGRYEQYF
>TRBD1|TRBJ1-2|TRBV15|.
TGTGCCACCAGCAGACCGGGACAGCTGTCGGGCTACACCTTC
CATSRPGQLSGYTF
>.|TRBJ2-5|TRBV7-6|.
TGTGCCAGCAGCTTAGCGCCGTCCGGGGTCCAGTACTTC
CASSLAPSGVQYF
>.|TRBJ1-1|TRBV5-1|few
TGCGCCAGCAGCTTGGTCGCGGGCATGAACACTGAAGCTTTCTTT
CASSLVAGMNTEAFF
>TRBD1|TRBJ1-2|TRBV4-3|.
TGCGCCAGCAGCCCAGGGGACAGGGGATCTTACTATGGCTACACCTTC
CASSPGDRGSYYGYTF
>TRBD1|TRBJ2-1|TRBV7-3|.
TGTGCCAGCAGCTTAACAGGGGGCCCCGTTTGGTATGAGCAGTTCTTC
CASSLTGGPVWYEQFF
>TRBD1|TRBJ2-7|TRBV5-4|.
TGTGCCAGCAGCTTGGGGGGACACAGGGGATCCTCCTACGAGCAGTACTTC
CASSLGGHRGSSYEQYF
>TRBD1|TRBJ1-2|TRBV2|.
TGTGCCAGCAGTATCCGGGACAGGGTCCACTATGGCTACACCTTC
CASSIRDRVHYGYTF